This TCR beta chain was sequenced in a study of CD8+ T cells in alopecia areata. Findings and limits, study-wide: Resident alphabeta T cells of normal skin are also sequenced in scalp samples. Higher clonality and more expanded CD8+ clones appeared in lesional than normal scalp.

The V gene's germline CDR1 is MNHNS and CDR2 SASEGT. This CDR3 has 13 amino acids. Between the trimmed V and J ends, which lost 5 bases and 8 bases, there was a span of 13 bases. This clone was seen a handful of times. Its antigen is as yet unknown. cDNA reverse transcribed from extracted RNA served as the sequencing template. TCRdb keeps only in-frame clones here, not all; method: immunoSEQ multiplex PCR. The sample includes approximately 150,000 clones, about three fifths seen only once; the top ten take more than 4.5%. Sorting of CD4+ and CD8+ T cells was performed on PBMCs. The TCR was taken from a human donor in good health. The sample comprised CD4+ T cells sorted from blood. The rearrangement joins TRBV6-1 to TRBJ2-1, with D perhaps TRBD1 (5 bases). CDR3 sequence: CASSSTTAHEQFF. The CDR3 DNA reads TGTGCCAGCAGTTCCACGACAGCTCATGAGCAGTTCTTC.